These 29 T cell receptor beta chains were sequenced from one sample in a study of blood T cell repertoires in COVID-19. This table comes from immunoSEQ multiplex PCR, and its TCRdb copy is limited to in-frame clones, with some not included. This sample has roughly 120,000 clones, with about 85% found just once. Material for sequencing was peripheral blood. These receptors originate from a woman older than 75 with COVID-19, enrolled during active disease.

This clone has more than one count but fewer than ten. The sample carries other DNA sequences with the same CDR3. The CDR3 DNA reads TGTGCCAGCAGCTTAGCGGGCCTCGGGGACACGAACACCGGGGAGCTGTTTTTT. Its protein product is CASSLAGLGDTNTGELFF. This chain uses TRBV7-6 with TRBJ2-2; TRBD1 might be the D (6 bases). Germline CDR1 reads SGHVS; CDR2 reads FNYEAQ. The CDR3 length is 18 residues. The V end lost 0 bases, the J end lost 0 bases, and 14 bases lay between the germline ends. Full variable domain (missing parts from reference TRBV7-6 and TRBJ2-2): GAGVSQSPRYKVTKRGQDVALRCDPISGHVSLYWYRQALGQGPEFLTYFNYEAQQDKSGLPNDRFSAERPEGSISTLTIQRTEQRDSAMYRCASSLAGLGDTNTGELFFGEGSRLTVL.

The chain links TRBV19 to TRBJ1-4, with a possible D match to TRBD1 (5 bases). Germline V gene lookup returns CDR1 LNHDA and CDR2 SQIVND (reference sequence). Trimming took off 6 bases at V and 3 bases at J, with 11 bases between the two ends. The CDR3 runs to 14 residues. CDR3 in DNA: TGTGCCAGTAGCCGGGGGGGGGCTAATGAAAAACTGTTTTTT. This gives the protein CASSRGGANEKLFF.

This rearrangement joins TRBV7-2 to TRBJ1-5, with no clear D. From germline, CDR1 is SGHTA and CDR2 FQGNSA. The CDR3 has 15 residues. V gave up 0 bases and J gave up 4 bases, with 10 bases separating them. The CDR3 loop is CASSLALGLNQPQHF. The CDR3, as DNA: TGTGCCAGCAGCTTAGCGCTAGGCCTTAATCAGCCCCAGCATTTT.

This chain joins TRBV5-1 and TRBJ2-2; possibly TRBD2 for D (6 bases). Trimming took 2 bases from V and 4 from J, leaving 12 bases between them. The CDR3 length is 15 residues. CDR1 and CDR2 (germline): SGHRS, YFSETQ. The CDR3, as DNA: TGCGCCAGCAGCTTCGAAGCGGGTCGCACCGGGGAGCTGTTTTTT. The encoded protein is CASSFEAGRTGELFF. The full variable domain, with the rest looked up from reference TRBV5-1 and TRBJ2-2, is KAGVTQTPRYLIKTRGQQVTLSCSPISGHRSVSWYQQTPGQGLQFLFEYFSETQRNKGNFPGRFSGRQFSNSRSEMNVSTLELGDSALYLCASSFEAGRTGELFFGEGSRLTVL.

The chain joins TRBV25-1 to TRBJ2-7; a weak D match, TRBD1 (7 bases). The V end was cut by 2 bases, the J end by 3 bases, with 14 bases between. There are 15 residues in the CDR3. Germline CDR1 reads MGHDK; CDR2 reads SYGVNS. CDR3 nucleotide sequence: TGTGCCAGCAGTGAAGGGGCAGGGGGGAGCTACGAGCAGTACTTC. It yields the protein CASSEGAGGSYEQYF.

Comments on this clone: The junction and the germline gene differ at one end; a read error may be behind it. The chain uses TRBV7-7 and TRBJ2-2; D unclear. The CDR3 is 14 amino acids. Looked up from germline, CDR1 is SSHAT and CDR2 is FNYEAQ (reference sequence). In nucleotides, the CDR3 is TGTGCTAGCAGCTTATACGGGAACACCGGGGAGCTGTTTTTT. It translates to CASSLYGNTGELFF.

This clone was picked up many times. The rearrangement links TRBV7-2 to TRBJ1-5, with a possible D match to TRBD1 (5 bases). V was pared by 5 bases and J by 2 bases, with 7 bases between. Germline V lookup: CDR1 SGHTA, CDR2 FQGNSA. CDR3 length equals 13 residues. CDR3 nucleotides: TGTGCCAGCAGCCGGGGGGGCAATCAGCCCCAGCATTTT. Residues: CASSRGGNQPQHF.

The J gene is TRBJ2-3, the V gene TRBV2, with 9 nucleotides matching TRBD1. The germline V gene encodes CDR1 SNHLY and CDR2 FYNNEI. V shed 9 bases, J shed 3 bases, and the junction held 4 bases outside the gene matches. The CDR3 totals 13 residues. CDR3 in DNA: TGTGCCAGTAACAGGGGGCAAACAGATACGCAGTATTTT. As protein: CASNRGQTDTQYF.

The chain recombines TRBV5-5 with TRBJ1-6; D is ambiguous. The germline CDR1 and CDR2 sequences are SGHKS and YYEKEE (reference sequence). There are 15 residues in the CDR3. V lost 0 bases and J lost 7, with 11 bases in between. The CDR3 sequence: CASSLGGERNSPLHF. In DNA, the CDR3 is TGTGCCAGCAGCTTGGGGGGAGAGCGCAATTCACCCCTCCACTTT.

CDR3 in amino acids: CASSQWLISGNTIYF. CDR3 coding DNA: TGTGCCAGCAGCCAGTGGCTGATCTCTGGAAACACCATATATTTT. The chain combines TRBV3-1 (or the pseudogene TRBV3-2) with TRBJ1-3; D is unclear. The CDR3 contains 15 residues. Germline V gives CDR1 LGHDT, CDR2 YNNKEL (reference sequence). The V and J ends lost 3 bases and 0 bases respectively, with 9 bases between them.

The DNA of the CDR3 is TGTGCCAGCTCACCACAGTACGGTAACACTGAAGCTTTCTTT. Protein sequence: CASSPQYGNTEAFF. The chain joins TRBV18 to TRBJ1-1; D is undetermined. Germline V gives CDR1 KGHSH, CDR2 LQKENI. The CDR3 consists of 14 residues. V was clipped by 1 base and J by 2 bases, with 8 bases between them.

This clone was recorded once. The V call is TRBV7-3, the J call TRBJ2-5; D perhaps matches TRBD2 (6 bases). Trimming left V 5 bases short and J 7 bases short, with 14 bases between. Looked up from germline, CDR1 is SGHTA and CDR2 is FQGTGA. The CDR3 extends over 13 amino acids. The DNA of the CDR3 is TGTGCCAGCAGCCCCAGGGTGGGGGGGACCCAGTACTTC. This sequence encodes CASSPRVGGTQYF.

The chain carries TRBV5-1 and TRBJ2-1, with 13 bases that match TRBD2. The CDR3 sequence is 16 residues long. Germline trimming cut 4 bases from V and 4 bases from J; bases unmatched to any gene: 5. Germline values: CDR1 SGHRS, CDR2 YFSETQ. Written as DNA, the CDR3 is TGCGCCAGCAGCCTAGGGACTAGCGGGATATACAATGAGCAGTTCTTC. It translates to CASSLGTSGIYNEQFF.

This rearrangement joins TRBV9 to TRBJ2-5; D remains ambiguous. The CDR3 covers 15 residues. The V and J ends lost 0 bases and 7 bases respectively, with 16 bases between them. The germline V gene encodes CDR1 SGDLS and CDR2 YYNGEE. CDR3: CASSVGEMSPVTQYF. The CDR3 DNA follows: TGTGCCAGCAGCGTAGGCGAAATGAGCCCGGTGACCCAGTACTTC.

The V and J genes are TRBV11-2 and TRBJ2-5; 9 nucleotides agree with TRBD2. CDR1 is SGHAT and CDR2 is FQNNGV in the germline V gene. The CDR3 runs 13 residues. Trimming cost V 5 bases and J 5 bases; bases outside gene matches: 3. CDR3 in DNA: TGTGCCAGCAGCGCGGGGGGGCGGGAGACCCAGTACTTC. Amino acid sequence: CASSAGGRETQYF.

To note about this clone: This specimen includes other DNA sequences encoding the same CDR3. V gene TRBV9 combines with J gene TRBJ2-7; possibly TRBD1 for D (6 bases). In germline, CDR1 is SGDLS, CDR2 YYNGEE. This CDR3 region has 15 residues. With 0 bases removed from V and 2 bases from J, the gap between germline ends came to 12 bases. Here the CDR3 DNA reads TGTGCCAGCAGCGTAGAGGTAGGGGGTACCTACGAGCAGTACTTC. It encodes CASSVEVGGTYEQYF.

The rearrangement links TRBV24-1 to TRBJ1-2; 7 nucleotides match TRBD1. V lost 10 bases and J lost 11; bases outside the gene matches: 9. The germline V gene has CDR1 KGHDR and CDR2 SFDVKD. This CDR3 is built from 11 residues. CDR3 DNA: TGTGCCACTTGGACAGGTGAAAGGTACACCTTC. Protein sequence: CATWTGERYTF.

The V call is TRBV27, the J call TRBJ1-1; D is possibly TRBD1 (5 bases). CDR3 length: 13 amino acids. With 6 bases removed from V and 7 bases from J, the gap between germline ends came to 15 bases. The germline V gene encodes CDR1 MNHEY and CDR2 SMNVEV (reference sequence). The CDR3 DNA reads TGTGCCAGCAGCCCGACGGGGGGTATTGAAGCTTTCTTT. It translates to CASSPTGGIEAFF.

The CDR3 protein is CASSLSPVRKLFF. In DNA form, the CDR3 reads TGTGCCAGCAGTTTATCCCCAGTCAGAAAACTGTTTTTT. The chain links TRBV27 to TRBJ1-4; D gene uncertain. CDR1 and CDR2 from the germline V gene are MNHEY and SMNVEV (reference sequence). The CDR3 is 13 amino acids. V gave up 0 bases and J gave up 10 bases, with 9 bases separating them.

The V and J genes are TRBV28 and TRBJ1-6; possibly TRBD1 for D (5 bases). Germline lookup yields CDR1 MDHEN and CDR2 SYDVKM. CDR3 length: 13 residues. V was pared by 11 bases and J by 11 bases, with 19 bases between. In DNA, the CDR3 is TGTGCCGGCCGGGACGGAGGGACGGCACCCCTCCACTTT. Translation gives CAGRDGGTAPLHF.

The gene calls are TRBV27 and TRBJ2-1; 8 bases are shared with TRBD2. Germline assignment: CDR1 MNHEY and CDR2 SMNVEV (reference sequence). The length of the CDR3 is 16 residues. The trim removed 0 bases at V and 4 bases at J, leaving 5 bases unmatched. The CDR3 DNA sequence: TGTGCCAGCAGTTTATCTAGGCTAGCGGGTTACAATGAGCAGTTCTTC. Its translation: CASSLSRLAGYNEQFF.

The chain is built from TRBV5-4 and TRBJ1-4; unclear D gene. The germline V gene encodes CDR1 SGHNT and CDR2 YYREEE (reference sequence). This CDR3 region has 15 residues. Trimming removed 4 bases at V and 7 bases at J, with 17 bases between. The CDR3 DNA sequence: TGTGCCAGCAGCCTGTCGGGATTAGGTCTTGAAAAACTGTTTTTT. Its translation: CASSLSGLGLEKLFF.

The chain uses TRBV4-2 and TRBJ1-2; no definite D call. The germline V gene encodes CDR1 LGHNA and CDR2 YNFKEQ. The V end was cut by 1 base, the J end by 2 bases, with 11 bases between. The CDR3 length is 15 residues. The CDR3 reads CASSQGPQENYGYTF. The CDR3 DNA reads TGTGCCAGCAGCCAAGGACCGCAGGAAAACTATGGCTACACCTTC.

The chain combines TRBV18 with TRBJ1-1, with 8 bases lining up with TRBD1. Germline CDR1 is KGHSH and CDR2 is LQKENI. The CDR3 spans 14 residues. The V segment lost 7 bases and the J segment 3 bases; nucleotides outside the gene matches: 7. The CDR3 spells CASLIGQGDTEAFF. CDR3 DNA sequence: TGTGCCAGCTTAATCGGACAGGGTGACACTGAAGCTTTCTTT.

This clone was seen more than once but under ten times. V usage is TRBV5-1 and J usage is TRBJ2-2; 8 bases are shared with TRBD1. The junction had 10 bases not matched to a gene; V was cut back by 4 bases and J by 2 bases. The CDR3 spans 17 residues. The germline V gene encodes CDR1 SGHRS and CDR2 YFSETQ. The CDR3 sequence: CASSGEIGQGNTGELFF. CDR3 DNA: TGCGCCAGCAGCGGCGAGATCGGACAGGGCAACACCGGGGAGCTGTTTTTT.

The chain recombines TRBV15 with TRBJ1-5; a weak D match, TRBD1 (5 bases). The V and J ends lost 1 base and 6 bases respectively, with 16 bases between them. The germline V gene encodes CDR1 LNHNV and CDR2 YYDKDF (reference sequence). This CDR3 is built from 16 residues. The CDR3 nucleotides read TGTGCCACCAGCAGAGTTTTGCAGGGAGGTTCTCAGCCCCAGCATTTT. Its protein is CATSRVLQGGSQPQHF. The variable domain in full, completed from reference TRBV15 and TRBJ1-5, reads DAMVIQNPRYQVTQFGKPVTLSCSQTLNHNVMYWYQQKSSQAPKLLFHYYDKDFNNEADTPDNFQSRRPNTSFCFLDIRSPGLGDTAMYLCATSRVLQGGSQPQHFGDGTRLSIL.

The chain employs TRBV28 and TRBJ1-1, with TRBD1 as a possible D gene (6 bases). The CDR3 contains 14 residues. Germline V CDR1 and CDR2: MDHEN, SYDVKM. V lost 2 bases, J lost 5 bases, and 12 bases lay in between. CDR3 in DNA: TGTGCCAGCAGTTTAGGTTTTCAGGGGACTGAAGCTTTCTTT. It translates to CASSLGFQGTEAFF. Full variable domain (missing parts from reference TRBV28 and TRBJ1-1): DVKVTQSSRYLVKRTGEKVFLECVQDMDHENMFWYRQDPGLGLRLIYFSYDVKMKEKGDIPEGYSVSREKKERFSLILESASTNQTSMYLCASSLGFQGTEAFFGQGTRLTVV.

This rearrangement joins TRBV11-2 to TRBJ1-2; 7 bases agree with TRBD1. The CDR3 sequence is 16 residues long. Germline CDR1 is SGHAT and CDR2 is FQNNGV. V shed 10 bases and J 2 bases; nucleotides not matched to a gene: 16. The CDR3 DNA is TGTGCCACCAACCCGCTCGGGGTGACAGGGAACTATGGCTACACCTTC. Translation gives CATNPLGVTGNYGYTF.

The count of this clone is one. The chain recombines TRBV19 with TRBJ2-4, with D unresolved. Germline V gene sequence: CDR1 LNHDA, CDR2 SQIVND (reference sequence). The CDR3 is made up of 13 amino acids. The germline V and J ends were trimmed by 5 bases and 2 bases, with 7 bases remaining between them. The CDR3, as DNA: TGTGCCAGTAGTGGGCAGACCAAAAACATTCAGTACTTC. This codes for CASSGQTKNIQYF.